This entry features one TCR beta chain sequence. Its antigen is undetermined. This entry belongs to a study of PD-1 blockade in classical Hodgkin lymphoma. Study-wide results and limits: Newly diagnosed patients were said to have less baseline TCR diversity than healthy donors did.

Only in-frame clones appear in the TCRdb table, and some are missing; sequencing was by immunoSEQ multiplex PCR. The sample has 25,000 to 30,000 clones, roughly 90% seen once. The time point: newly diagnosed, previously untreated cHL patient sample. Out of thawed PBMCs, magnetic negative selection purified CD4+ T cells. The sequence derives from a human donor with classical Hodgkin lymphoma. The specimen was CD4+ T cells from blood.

In DNA form, the CDR3 reads TGTGCCAGCAGCTTAATGCCTGTGGGGGAGGGCGGAGACATTCAGTACTTC. The encoded protein is CASSLMPVGEGGDIQYF. The genes are TRBV7-2 and TRBJ2-4; 7 bases agree with TRBD2. J gave up 8 bases and V 2 bases, and 15 bases lay outside the gene matches. Germline-derived CDR1 and CDR2 are SGHTA and FQGNSA. The CDR3 extends over 17 amino acids.